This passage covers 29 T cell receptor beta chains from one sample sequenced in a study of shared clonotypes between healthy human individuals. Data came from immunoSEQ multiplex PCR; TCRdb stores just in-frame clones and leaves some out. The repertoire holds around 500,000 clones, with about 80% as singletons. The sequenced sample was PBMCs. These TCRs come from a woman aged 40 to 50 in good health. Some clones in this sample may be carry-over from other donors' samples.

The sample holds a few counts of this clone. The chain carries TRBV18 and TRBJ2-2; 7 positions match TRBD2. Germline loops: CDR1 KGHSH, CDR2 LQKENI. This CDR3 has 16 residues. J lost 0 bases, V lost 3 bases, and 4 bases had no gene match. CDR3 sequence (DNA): TGTGCCAGCTCACCCGTGCGGGAGTCGAACACCGGGGAGCTGTTTTTT. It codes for CASSPVRESNTGELFF.

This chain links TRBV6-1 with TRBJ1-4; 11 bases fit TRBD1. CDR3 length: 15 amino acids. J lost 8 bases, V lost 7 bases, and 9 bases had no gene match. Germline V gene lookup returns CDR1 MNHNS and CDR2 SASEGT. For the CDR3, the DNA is TGTGCCAGCACTTCGATGGGACAGGGGGAAGAAAAACTGTTTTTT. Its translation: CASTSMGQGEEKLFF.

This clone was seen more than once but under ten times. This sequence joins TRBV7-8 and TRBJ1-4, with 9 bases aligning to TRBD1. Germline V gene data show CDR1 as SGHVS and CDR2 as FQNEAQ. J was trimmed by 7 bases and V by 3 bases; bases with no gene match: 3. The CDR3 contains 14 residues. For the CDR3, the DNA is TGTGCCAGCAGCTTCCGACAGGGGGGTGAAAAACTGTTTTTT. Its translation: CASSFRQGGEKLFF.

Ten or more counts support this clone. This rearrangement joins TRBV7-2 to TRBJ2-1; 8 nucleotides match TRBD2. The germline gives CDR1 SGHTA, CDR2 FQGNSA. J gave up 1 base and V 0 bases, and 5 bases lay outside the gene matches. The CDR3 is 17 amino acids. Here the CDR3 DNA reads TGTGCCAGCAGCTTAGCGTGGAGCGGGAGATCCTACAATGAGCAGTTCTTC. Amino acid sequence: CASSLAWSGRSYNEQFF. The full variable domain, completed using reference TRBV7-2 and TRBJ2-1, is GAGVSQSPSNKVTEKGKDVELRCDPISGHTALYWYRQSLGQGLEFLIYFQGNSAPDKSGLPSDRFSAERTGGSVSTLTIQRTQQEDSAVYLCASSLAWSGRSYNEQFFGPGTRLTVL.

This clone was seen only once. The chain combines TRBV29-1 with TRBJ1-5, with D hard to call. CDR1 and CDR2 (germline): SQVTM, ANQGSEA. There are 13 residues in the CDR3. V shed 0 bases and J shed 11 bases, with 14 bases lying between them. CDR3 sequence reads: CSVEDPKGRAQHF. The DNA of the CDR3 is TGCAGCGTTGAAGATCCCAAGGGAAGGGCCCAGCATTTT.

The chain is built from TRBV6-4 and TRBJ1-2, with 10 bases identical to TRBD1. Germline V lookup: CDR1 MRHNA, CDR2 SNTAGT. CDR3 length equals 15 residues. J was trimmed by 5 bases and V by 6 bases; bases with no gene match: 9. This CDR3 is CASRLFGQGDYGYTF. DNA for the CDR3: TGTGCCAGCAGATTATTTGGACAGGGGGATTATGGCTACACCTTC.

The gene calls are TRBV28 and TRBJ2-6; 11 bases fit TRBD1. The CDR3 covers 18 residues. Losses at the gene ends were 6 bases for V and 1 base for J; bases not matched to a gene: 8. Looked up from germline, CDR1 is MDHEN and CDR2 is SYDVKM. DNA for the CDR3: TGTGCCAGCAGACCCCCGGGACAGGGGGGGTCTGGGGCCAACGTCCTGACTTTC. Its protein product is CASRPPGQGGSGANVLTF.

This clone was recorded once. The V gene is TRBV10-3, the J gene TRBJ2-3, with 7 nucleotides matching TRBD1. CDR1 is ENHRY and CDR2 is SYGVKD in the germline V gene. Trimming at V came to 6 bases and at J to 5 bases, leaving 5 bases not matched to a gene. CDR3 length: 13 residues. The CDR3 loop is CAIRQGERDTQYF. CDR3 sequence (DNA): TGTGCCATCAGGCAGGGGGAAAGAGATACGCAGTATTTT.

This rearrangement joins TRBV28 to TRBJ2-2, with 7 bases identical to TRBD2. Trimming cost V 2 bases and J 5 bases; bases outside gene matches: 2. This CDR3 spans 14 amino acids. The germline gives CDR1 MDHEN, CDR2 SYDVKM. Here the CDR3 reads CASSLGGVTGELFF. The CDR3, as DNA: TGTGCCAGCAGTTTAGGGGGGGTTACCGGGGAGCTGTTTTTT. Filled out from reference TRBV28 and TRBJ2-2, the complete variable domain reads DVKVTQSSRYLVKRTGEKVFLECVQDMDHENMFWYRQDPGLGLRLIYFSYDVKMKEKGDIPEGYSVSREKKERFSLILESASTNQTSMYLCASSLGGVTGELFFGEGSRLTVL.

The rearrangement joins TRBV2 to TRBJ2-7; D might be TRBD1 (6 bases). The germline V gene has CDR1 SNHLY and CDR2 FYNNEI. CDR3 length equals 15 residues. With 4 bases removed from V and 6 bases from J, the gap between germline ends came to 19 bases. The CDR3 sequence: CASSAGGRGHSEQYF. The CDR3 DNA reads TGTGCCAGCAGTGCTGGGGGCAGGGGTCATTCCGAGCAGTACTTC.

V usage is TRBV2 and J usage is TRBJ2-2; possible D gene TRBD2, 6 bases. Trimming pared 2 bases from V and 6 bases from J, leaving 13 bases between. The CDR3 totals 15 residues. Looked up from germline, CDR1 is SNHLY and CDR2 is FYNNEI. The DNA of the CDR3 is TGTGCCAGCAGTGAATTTGAAGGGGAGGCCGGGGAGCTGTTTTTT. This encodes CASSEFEGEAGELFF.

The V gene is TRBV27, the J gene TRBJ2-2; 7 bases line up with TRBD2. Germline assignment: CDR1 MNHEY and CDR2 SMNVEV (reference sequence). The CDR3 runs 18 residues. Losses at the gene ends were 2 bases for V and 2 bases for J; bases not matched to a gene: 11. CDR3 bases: TGTGCCAGCAGTTTAGGGGAGAGACTAGCCTCTAACACCGGGGAGCTGTTTTTT. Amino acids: CASSLGERLASNTGELFF.

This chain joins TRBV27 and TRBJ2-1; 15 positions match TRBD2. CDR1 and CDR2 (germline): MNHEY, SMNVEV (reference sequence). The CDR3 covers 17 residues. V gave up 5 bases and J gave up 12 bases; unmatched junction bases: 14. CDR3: CASSPPLGLAGGLAQFF. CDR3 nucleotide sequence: TGTGCCAGCAGTCCCCCACTAGGACTAGCGGGAGGGCTTGCGCAGTTCTTC.

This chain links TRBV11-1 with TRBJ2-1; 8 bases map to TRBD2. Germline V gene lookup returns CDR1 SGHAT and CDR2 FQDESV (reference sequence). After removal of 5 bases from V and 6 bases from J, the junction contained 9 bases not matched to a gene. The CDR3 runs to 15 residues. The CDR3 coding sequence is TGTGCCAGCAGCATGACCCGACTAGCGAGCAATGAGCAGTTCTTC. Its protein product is CASSMTRLASNEQFF.

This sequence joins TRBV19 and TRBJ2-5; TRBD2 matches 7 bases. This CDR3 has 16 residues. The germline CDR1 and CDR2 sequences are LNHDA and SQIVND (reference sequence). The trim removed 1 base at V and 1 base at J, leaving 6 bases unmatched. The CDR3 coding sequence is TGTGCCAGTAGTATAGTCGGGGGAGGGCTCCAAGAGACCCAGTACTTC. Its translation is CASSIVGGGLQETQYF. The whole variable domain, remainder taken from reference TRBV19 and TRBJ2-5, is DGGITQSPKYLFRKEGQNVTLSCEQNLNHDAMYWYRQDPGQGLRLIYYSQIVNDFQKGDIAEGYSVSREKKESFPLTVTSAQKNPTAFYLCASSIVGGGLQETQYFGPGTRLLVL.

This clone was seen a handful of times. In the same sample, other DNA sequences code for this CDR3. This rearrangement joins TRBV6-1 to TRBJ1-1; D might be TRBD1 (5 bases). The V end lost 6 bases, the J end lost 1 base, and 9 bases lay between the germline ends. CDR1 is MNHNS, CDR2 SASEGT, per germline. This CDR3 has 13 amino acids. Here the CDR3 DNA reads TGTGCCAGCAGGGAGGGGTCGAACACTGAAGCTTTCTTT. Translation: CASREGSNTEAFF.

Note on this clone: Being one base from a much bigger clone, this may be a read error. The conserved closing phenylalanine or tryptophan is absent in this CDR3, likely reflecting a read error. The CDR3 region is CASSTDWNEQYL. The CDR3 nucleotides read TGTGCCAGCAGTACGGACTGGAACGAGCAGTACCTC. The chain has TRBV6-5 and TRBJ2-7, with D possibly matching TRBD2 (5 bases). Germline V lookup: CDR1 MNHEY, CDR2 SVGAGI. The germline V and J ends were trimmed by 5 bases and 5 bases, with 10 bases remaining between them. The CDR3 has 12 residues.

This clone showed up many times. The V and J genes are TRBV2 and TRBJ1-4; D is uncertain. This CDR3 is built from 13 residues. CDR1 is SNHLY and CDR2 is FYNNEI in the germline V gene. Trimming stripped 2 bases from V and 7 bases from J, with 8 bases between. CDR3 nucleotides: TGTGCCAGCAGTGAATGGTGGGGTGAAAAACTGTTTTTT. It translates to CASSEWWGEKLFF. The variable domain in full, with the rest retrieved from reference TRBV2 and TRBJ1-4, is EPEVTQTPSHQVTQMGQEVILRCVPISNHLYFYWYRQILGQKVEFLVSFYNNEISEKSEIFDDQFSVERPDGSNFTLKIRSTKLEDSAMYFCASSEWWGEKLFFGSGTQLSVL.

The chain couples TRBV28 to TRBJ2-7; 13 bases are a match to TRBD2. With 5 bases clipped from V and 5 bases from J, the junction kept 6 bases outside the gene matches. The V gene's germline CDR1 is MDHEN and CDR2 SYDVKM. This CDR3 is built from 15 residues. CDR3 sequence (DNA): TGTGCCAGCAGTCCCCGACTAGCGGGAGGCCACGAGCAGTACTTC. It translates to CASSPRLAGGHEQYF.

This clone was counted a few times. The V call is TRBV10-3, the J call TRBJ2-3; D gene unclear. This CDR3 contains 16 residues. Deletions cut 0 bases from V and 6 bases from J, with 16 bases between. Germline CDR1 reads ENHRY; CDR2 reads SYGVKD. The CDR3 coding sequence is TGTGCCATCAGTGAGTCAGGAGATCCGACAATTGATACGCAGTATTTT. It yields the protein CAISESGDPTIDTQYF.

CDR3: CAWSVGGKGGTDTQYF. The CDR3 bases are TGTGCCTGGAGTGTGGGCGGGAAGGGAGGCACAGATACGCAGTATTTT. V and J are TRBV30 and TRBJ2-3, with D perhaps matching TRBD2 (6 bases). V was cut by 0 bases and J by 1 base, with 14 bases left in between. CDR1 GTSNPN and CDR2 SVGIG come from the germline V gene (reference sequence). There are 16 residues in the CDR3. Using reference TRBV30 and TRBJ2-3 for the parts outside the CDR3, the full variable domain is SQTIHQWPATLVQPVGSPLSLECTVEGTSNPNLYWYRQAAGRGLQLLFYSVGIGQISSEVPQNLSASRPQDRQFILSSKKLLLSDSGFYLCAWSVGGKGGTDTQYFGPGTRLTVL.

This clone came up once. The CDR3 here is CASSIRTGNTEAFF. DNA of the CDR3: TGTGCCAGCAGCATACGAACAGGGAACACTGAAGCTTTCTTT. V is TRBV7-2 and J is TRBJ1-1; D perhaps matches TRBD1 (5 bases). CDR1 SGHTA and CDR2 FQGNSA come from the germline V gene. The germline V and J ends were trimmed by 5 bases and 1 base, with 11 bases remaining between them. This CDR3 spans 14 amino acids.

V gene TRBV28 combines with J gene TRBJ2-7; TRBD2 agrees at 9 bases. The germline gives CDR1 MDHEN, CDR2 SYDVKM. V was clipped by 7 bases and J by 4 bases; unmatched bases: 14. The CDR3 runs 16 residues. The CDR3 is CASTPAGGLRLYEQYF. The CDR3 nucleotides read TGTGCCAGCACCCCCGCGGGGGGGTTGAGGTTGTACGAGCAGTACTTC. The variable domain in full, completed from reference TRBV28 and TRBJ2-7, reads DVKVTQSSRYLVKRTGEKVFLECVQDMDHENMFWYRQDPGLGLRLIYFSYDVKMKEKGDIPEGYSVSREKKERFSLILESASTNQTSMYLCASTPAGGLRLYEQYFGPGTRLTVT.

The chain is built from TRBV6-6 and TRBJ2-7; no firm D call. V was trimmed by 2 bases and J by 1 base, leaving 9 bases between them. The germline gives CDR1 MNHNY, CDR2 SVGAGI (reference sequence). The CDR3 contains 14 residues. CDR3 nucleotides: TGTGCCAGCAGTTACGAAGTCGGATCCTACGAGCAGTACTTC. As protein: CASSYEVGSYEQYF.

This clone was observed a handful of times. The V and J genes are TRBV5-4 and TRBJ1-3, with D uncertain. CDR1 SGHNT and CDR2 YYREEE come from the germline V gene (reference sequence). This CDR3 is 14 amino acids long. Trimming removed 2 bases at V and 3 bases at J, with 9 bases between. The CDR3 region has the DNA TGTGCCAGCAGCTTCGGTCGGAATGGAAACACCATATATTTT. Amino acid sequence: CASSFGRNGNTIYF.

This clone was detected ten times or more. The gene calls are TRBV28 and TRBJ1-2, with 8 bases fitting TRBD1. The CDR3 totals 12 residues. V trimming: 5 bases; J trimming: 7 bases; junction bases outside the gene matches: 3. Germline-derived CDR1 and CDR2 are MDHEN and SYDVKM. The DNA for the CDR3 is TGTGCCAGCAGTCCTGGACAGGGTGGCTACACCTTC. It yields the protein CASSPGQGGYTF.

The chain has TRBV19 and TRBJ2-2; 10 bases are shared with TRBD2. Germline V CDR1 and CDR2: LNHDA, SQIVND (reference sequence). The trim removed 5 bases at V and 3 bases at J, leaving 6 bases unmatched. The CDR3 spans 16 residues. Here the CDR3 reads CASSSSGRGYTGELFF. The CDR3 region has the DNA TGTGCCAGTAGTTCGAGCGGGAGGGGCTACACCGGGGAGCTGTTTTTT. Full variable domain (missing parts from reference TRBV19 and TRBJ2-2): DGGITQSPKYLFRKEGQNVTLSCEQNLNHDAMYWYRQDPGQGLRLIYYSQIVNDFQKGDIAEGYSVSREKKESFPLTVTSAQKNPTAFYLCASSSSGRGYTGELFFGEGSRLTVL.

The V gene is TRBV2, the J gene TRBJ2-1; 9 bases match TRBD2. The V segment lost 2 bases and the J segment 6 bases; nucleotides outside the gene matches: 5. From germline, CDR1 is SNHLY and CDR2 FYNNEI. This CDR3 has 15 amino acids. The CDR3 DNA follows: TGTGCCAGCAGTGAAAATAGCGGGAGTCTCAATGAGCAGTTCTTC. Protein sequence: CASSENSGSLNEQFF.

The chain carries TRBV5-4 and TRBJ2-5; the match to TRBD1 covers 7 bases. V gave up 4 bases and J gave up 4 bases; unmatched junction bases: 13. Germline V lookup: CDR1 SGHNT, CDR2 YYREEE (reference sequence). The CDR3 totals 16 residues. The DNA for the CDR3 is TGTGCCAGCAGCCCCGCTGATGGACAGGCGACAGAGACCCAGTACTTC. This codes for CASSPADGQATETQYF.